This T cell receptor (beta chain) derives from a study of blood T cell repertoires in COVID-19. Overall study context: Whether acute or convalescent, the COVID-19 samples came from the United States, Italy and Spain.

In the source study's methods: From reference gene primer amplification, estimates of nucleated cell counts were derived. TCRdb's copy holds only in-frame clones and misses some; the assay was immunoSEQ multiplex PCR. The V and J calls and clone size are taken from that table; D and trimming were inferred from the DNA. The table has approximately 130,000 clones, roughly four fifths seen once. Participants were aged about 18 to 90 years, lived in under 30 US areas, and enrolled virtually. Cohort allocation depended upon clinical history that participants reported. The V and J ends lost 4 bases and 0 bases respectively, with 9 bases between them. Germline V gene lookup returns CDR1 LNHDA and CDR2 SQIVND (reference sequence). The CDR3 extends over 14 amino acids.

V gene TRBV19 combines with J gene TRBJ1-2; TRBD1 is a possible D gene (5 bases). Material for sequencing was PBMCs or T cells enriched from blood (not recorded which). The receptor was isolated from a man aged 25-45 years who had recovered from COVID-19. The CDR3 sequence is CASSTRGANYGYTF. CDR3 DNA sequence: TGTGCCAGTAGTACCCGGGGGGCTAACTATGGCTACACCTTC.